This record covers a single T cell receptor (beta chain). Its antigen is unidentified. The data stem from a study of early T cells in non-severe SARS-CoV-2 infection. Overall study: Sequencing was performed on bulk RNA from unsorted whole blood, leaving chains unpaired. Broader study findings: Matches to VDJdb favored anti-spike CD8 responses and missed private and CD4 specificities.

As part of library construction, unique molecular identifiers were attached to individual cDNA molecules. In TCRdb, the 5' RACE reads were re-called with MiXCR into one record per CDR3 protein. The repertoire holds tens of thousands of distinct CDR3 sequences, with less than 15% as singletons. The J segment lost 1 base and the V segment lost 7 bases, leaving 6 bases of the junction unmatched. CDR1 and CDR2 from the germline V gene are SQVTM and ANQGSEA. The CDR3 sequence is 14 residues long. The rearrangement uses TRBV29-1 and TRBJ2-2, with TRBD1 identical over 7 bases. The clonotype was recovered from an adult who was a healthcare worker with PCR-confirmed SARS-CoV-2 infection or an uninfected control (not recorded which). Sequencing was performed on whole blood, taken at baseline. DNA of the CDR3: TGCAGCGCTACCGGGACAGTGAACACCGGGGAGCTGTTTTTT. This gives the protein CSATGTVNTGELFF.